A selection of T cell receptor beta chains follows, all from one sample in a study of T cell repertoires in cytomegalovirus infection. TCRdb ran MiXCR on the reads and lists one entry per CDR3 protein. The sample records 700,000 to 850,000 distinct CDR3 sequences, 30% to 35% being singletons. These TCRs are of unknown antigen specificity. Material: cultured CD8+ T cells from PBMCs, obtained from culture after CMV antigen stimulation. The receptors shown here come from a human donor in good health (CMV status not recorded). Some clones in this sample may be carry-over from other donors' samples. Each CDR3 is given with its conserved first and last residue.

CDR3,J,V
CASSVLDNEQFF,TRBJ2-1,TRBV9
CASSQLAGVDNEQFF,TRBJ2-1,TRBV4-2
CASSIPGNGNTIYF,TRBJ1-3,TRBV19
CASSYRGRADTQYF,TRBJ2-3,TRBV27
CANSLLPRPTGDEKLFF,TRBJ1-4,TRBV4-3
CASSPRTSGVQDTQYF,TRBJ2-3,TRBV7-9
CASSKNRQGINTEAFF,TRBJ1-1,TRBV2
CASSHSSPLIF,TRBJ2-1,TRBV12-3/TRBV12-4
CASRTGGTTGEQYF,TRBJ2-7,TRBV19
CASTRTRDKNTEAFF,TRBJ1-1,TRBV2
CASLGGRGNQPQHF,TRBJ1-5,TRBV11-2
CASQLGRQPQHF,TRBJ1-5,TRBV19
CSGLASRPQHF,TRBJ1-5,TRBV20-1
CASSYSLGAEAFF,TRBJ1-1,TRBV6-6
CAISGQGDQPQHF,TRBJ1-5,TRBV10-3
CASSLYGVVETQYF,TRBJ2-5,TRBV7-6
CASSFGTWRDPTDTQYF,TRBJ2-3,TRBV7-9
CASSQEGSSNQPQHF,TRBJ1-5,TRBV4-1
CASSLGQGIDTF,TRBJ1-2,TRBV7-9
CASSFWGTNEKLFF,TRBJ1-4,TRBV28
CASSEAGYGGNSPLHF,TRBJ1-6,TRBV2
CASSLTGDPTDTQYF,TRBJ2-3,TRBV12-3/TRBV12-4
CASSRGTYQETQYF,TRBJ2-5,TRBV12-3/TRBV12-4
CASSYSALARSSYNEQFF,TRBJ2-1,TRBV6-5
CATSMGGPDTEAFF,TRBJ1-1,TRBV15
CASSYSTLELFF,TRBJ1-4,TRBV6-2/TRBV6-3
CASSPRQGGQPQHF,TRBJ1-5,TRBV7-9